This T cell receptor (beta chain) was observed in a study of CD8+CD57+ T cells in acquired aplastic anemia. CDR1 is SGHNT and CDR2 is YENEEA in the germline V gene. This CDR3 comprises 13 residues. The V and J ends lost 0 bases and 6 bases respectively, with 8 bases between them. This clonotype was counted at least ten times. Selection for sequencing was limited to patients who had shown CD8+CD57+ cell expansion by flow cytometry. CDR3 and TCR beta VDJ profiling relied on genomic DNA as the template. TCRdb ran MiXCR on the reads and lists one entry per CDR3 protein. The data contain 200,000 to 250,000 distinct CDR3 sequences, around 49% of them singletons.

The chain recombines TRBV11-3 with TRBJ1-1, with D uncertain. The specimen was sorted CD4+, CD8+, or CD8+CD57+ T cells (not recorded which) from PBMCs. The clonotype was recovered from a human donor with aplastic anemia. The CDR3 spells CASSLDPSAEAFF. The CDR3 bases are TGTGCCAGCAGCTTAGATCCGTCCGCTGAAGCTTTCTTT.